The next 9 T cell receptor beta chains were all read from a single sample in a study of post-analysis software for immune sequencing data. Regarding the study as a whole: Patients had higher frequencies than controls of about five TRBV segments, including TRBV5-6, TRBV5-1 and TRBV20-1.

Unique-molecular-identifier-tagged TCR beta cDNA libraries were used. MiXCR, applied by TCRdb to the PCR reads, yields one record per CDR3 protein. Altogether about 260,000 distinct CDR3 sequences are present, about 38% being singletons, with the ten largest covering more than 4%. Their antigens remain unidentified. Sequencing was performed on blood. These receptors all stem from a girl aged 5 to 17 with multiple sclerosis.

This chain uses TRBV12-3 or TRBV12-4 with TRBJ2-5; D is perhaps TRBD2 (5 bases). The DNA end is a closer match to TRBJ2-7, so the J assignment may be wrong. There are 14 residues in the CDR3. CDR3 sequence: CASHLDGGPYEQYF. The CDR3, as DNA: TGTGCCAGCCATCTCGATGGAGGACCCTACGAGCAGTACTTC.

This chain uses TRBV2 with TRBJ2-3; no definite D call. This CDR3 is built from 14 residues. The V end was cut by 3 bases, the J end by 0 bases, with 7 bases between. Germline lookup yields CDR1 SNHLY and CDR2 FYNNEI. The CDR3 DNA follows: TGTGCCAGCAGTGAGAGTACTAGCACAGATACGCAGTATTTT. Translating gives CASSESTSTDTQYF.

This clonotype was observed at least ten times. This chain connects TRBV10-3 to TRBJ1-2; no clear D. Trimming took off 7 bases at V and 8 bases at J, with 17 bases between the two ends. From germline, CDR1 is ENHRY and CDR2 SYGVKD. CDR3 length: 13 residues. The CDR3 here is CAINGRATEGYTF. CDR3 nucleotide sequence: TGTGCCATCAATGGCCGGGCGACCGAGGGCTACACCTTC.

This chain connects TRBV24-1 to TRBJ2-1, with 14 bases fitting TRBD2. The CDR3 extends over 18 amino acids. V shed 1 base and J 6 bases; nucleotides not matched to a gene: 7. Germline assignment: CDR1 KGHDR and CDR2 SFDVKD. The DNA for the CDR3 is TGTGCCACCAGTGATTTCGGGACTAGCGGGAGAGGATCCAATGAGCAGTTCTTC. Translation: CATSDFGTSGRGSNEQFF.

On this clonotype itself: A clone one base away is much larger, so this may be a read error. The V gene is TRBV12-5, the J gene TRBJ2-7, with 11 bases lining up with TRBD2. The closer fit of TRBJ2-5 to the DNA end suggests the J call may be wrong. CDR3 length: 15 residues. Germline-derived CDR1 and CDR2 are LGHNT and FRNRAP. The CDR3 DNA is TGTGTTAGTGGTTGGGGGACTAGCGGTAGGGAGACCCAGTACTTC. Translated: CVSGWGTSGRETQYF.

In the case of this clonotype: This may be a read error, as it is one base from a much larger clone. This chain connects TRBV11-2 to TRBJ2-1; D is perhaps TRBD1 or TRBD2 (5 bases each). The CDR3 extends over 15 amino acids. Germline V gene data show CDR1 as SGHAT and CDR2 as FQNNGV. This chain's CDR3 is CASSLGGNSYNEQVF. CDR3 nucleotides: TGTGCCAGCAGCTTAGGGGGGAACTCCTACAATGAGCAGGTCTTC.

This clonotype was detected ten times or more. V is TRBV3-1 and J is TRBJ1-2, with 7 bases aligning to TRBD1. J was trimmed by 7 bases and V by 7 bases; bases with no gene match: 12. This CDR3 comprises 14 residues. Per the germline V gene, CDR1 is LGHDT and CDR2 is YNNKEL (reference sequence). CDR3 nucleotides: TGTGCCAGCACCCTGGGTACAGGGGATCGTGGCTACACCTTC. Its translation: CASTLGTGDRGYTF.

This clonotype was recorded many times. The chain employs TRBV7-9 and TRBJ1-2, with TRBD1 matching over 8 bases. The length of the CDR3 is 14 residues. CDR1 is SEHNR, CDR2 FQNEAQ, per germline (reference sequence). V lost 6 bases and J lost 4; bases outside the gene matches: 7. The chain's CDR3 is CASSFQGAGYGYTF. The CDR3 bases are TGTGCCAGCAGTTTCCAGGGGGCTGGCTATGGCTACACCTTC.

The chain employs TRBV11-2 and TRBJ2-5, with TRBD2 identical over 9 bases. The CDR3 is 16 residues long. Germline V lookup: CDR1 SGHAT, CDR2 FQNNGV. V shed 5 bases, J shed 1 base, and the junction held 8 bases outside the gene matches. Here the CDR3 DNA reads TGTGCCAGCAGCCTTCGGTGGCGGGAGGGCCAAGAGACCCAGTACTTC. It yields the protein CASSLRWREGQETQYF.